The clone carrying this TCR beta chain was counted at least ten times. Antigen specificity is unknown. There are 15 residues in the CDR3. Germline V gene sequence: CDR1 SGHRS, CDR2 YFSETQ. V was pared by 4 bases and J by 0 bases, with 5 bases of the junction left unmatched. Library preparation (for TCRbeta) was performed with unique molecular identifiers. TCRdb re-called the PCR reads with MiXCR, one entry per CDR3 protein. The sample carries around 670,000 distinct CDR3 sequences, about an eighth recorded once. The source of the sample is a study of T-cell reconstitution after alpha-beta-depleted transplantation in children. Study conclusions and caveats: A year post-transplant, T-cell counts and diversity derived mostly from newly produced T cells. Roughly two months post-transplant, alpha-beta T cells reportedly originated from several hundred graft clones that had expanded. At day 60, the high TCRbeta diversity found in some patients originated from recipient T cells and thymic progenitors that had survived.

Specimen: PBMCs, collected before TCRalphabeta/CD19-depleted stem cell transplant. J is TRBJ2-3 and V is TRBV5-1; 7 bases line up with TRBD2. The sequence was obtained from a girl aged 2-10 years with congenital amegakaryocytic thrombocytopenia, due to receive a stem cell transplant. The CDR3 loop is CASSELAASTDTQYF. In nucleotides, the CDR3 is TGCGCCAGCAGCGAGCTAGCGGCCAGCACAGATACGCAGTATTTT.